The source of this TCR beta chain is a study of blood T cell repertoires in COVID-19. The length of the CDR3 is 13 residues. Germline loops: CDR1 LNHDA, CDR2 SQIVND (reference sequence). The V gene end was trimmed by 5 bases and the J gene end by 6 bases; junction bases not matched to a gene: 5. Clones were sequenced by immunoSEQ multiplex PCR, and TCRdb holds only the in-frame ones, with some missing. This table holds fewer than 350,000 clones, around 88% found once. Sequencing input: peripheral blood. This TCR came from a woman aged 30 to 39 who had recovered from COVID-19. J is TRBJ2-3 and V is TRBV19, with 7 bases fitting TRBD2. In DNA form, the CDR3 reads TGTGCCAGTAGTTTCAGCGGGACCGATACGCAGTATTTT. Its protein is CASSFSGTDTQYF.